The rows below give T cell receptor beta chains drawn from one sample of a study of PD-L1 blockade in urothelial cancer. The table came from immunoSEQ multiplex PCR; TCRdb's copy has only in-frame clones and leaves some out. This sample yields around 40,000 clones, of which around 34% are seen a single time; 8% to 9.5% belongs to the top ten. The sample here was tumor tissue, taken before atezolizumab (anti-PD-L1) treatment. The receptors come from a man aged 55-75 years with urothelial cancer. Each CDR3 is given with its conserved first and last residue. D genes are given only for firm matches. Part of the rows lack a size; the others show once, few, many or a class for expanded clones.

TGTGCCAGCAGCCCCAGCGGTTGGCGGGGGGGCCTGGATACGCAGTATTTT | CASSPSGWRGGLDTQYF | many | TRBJ2-3 | TRBD2 | TRBV11-3
TGTGCCAGCAGACCTCAAACAGGGCTAGCGGGAGGGGGCCATGAGCAGTTCTTC | CASRPQTGLAGGGHEQFF | few | TRBJ2-1 | TRBD2 | TRBV6-8
TGTGCCAGCAGGCCTCTCCTGGTCAATCAGCCCCAGCATTTT | CASRPLLVNQPQHF | NA | TRBJ1-5 | NA | TRBV28
TGTGCCTGGAGTCGGGAGGGGGGGAACACTGAAGCTTTCTTT | CAWSREGGNTEAFF | few | TRBJ1-1 | NA | TRBV30
TGTGCCAGCAGCTCCCTATCCCCAGGGAAAGGTTCACCCCTCCACTTT | CASSSLSPGKGSPLHF | once | TRBJ1-6 | NA | TRBV12-1
TGTGCCAGTAGTATAGGGCAGGAGCCGTCCGAGACCCAGTACTTC | CASSIGQEPSETQYF | NA | TRBJ2-5 | NA | TRBV19
TGTGCCAGTAGTATTGAGGGTGGATATAGCAATCAGCCCCAGCATTTT | CASSIEGGYSNQPQHF | NA | TRBJ1-5 | NA | TRBV19
TGCGCCAGCAGCTTGGCCCTTTCGGTGGGTGAAAAACTGTTTTTT | CASSLALSVGEKLFF | NA | TRBJ1-4 | NA | TRBV5-1
TGCGCCAGCAGCTTGGCCGGGAGAAGGGAAAAACTGTTTTTT | CASSLAGRREKLFF | NA | TRBJ1-4 | NA | TRBV5-1
TGCGCCAGCAGCTTCTCTTTTGGGACAGGGAGATCTGGGGCCAACGTCCTGACTTTC | CASSFSFGTGRSGANVLTF | once | TRBJ2-6 | TRBD1 | TRBV5-1
TGTGCCAGTAGTAGGGGAAGTTCCTACGAGCAGTACTTC | CASSRGSSYEQYF | NA | TRBJ2-7 | NA | TRBV19
TGTGCCAGCAGCCACCGACGGCTAGCGGGAGGGCCAATCTCCTACGAGCAGTACTTC | CASSHRRLAGGPISYEQYF | once | TRBJ2-7 | TRBD2 | TRBV14
TGTGCCAGCTCACCAACCTCGGGCCTCAACCCTAATGAAAAACTGTTTTTT | CASSPTSGLNPNEKLFF | NA | TRBJ1-4 | NA | TRBV18
TGCGCCAGCAGCTTACAGGGACAGGATAATGAAAAACTGTTTTTT | CASSLQGQDNEKLFF | NA | TRBJ1-4 | TRBD1 | TRBV5-1
TGTGCCAGCAGTGAAGCATACAGACAGGGGCTGCCCTACGAGCAGTACTTC | CASSEAYRQGLPYEQYF | few | TRBJ2-7 | TRBD1 | TRBV6-1
TGTGCCAGCAGTGAGACAGGACGCTCTGGGGCCAACGTCCTGACTTTC | CASSETGRSGANVLTF | NA | TRBJ2-6 | NA | TRBV28
TGTGCCAGCAGCTTAGATACTAGCGCCCGGAATGAGCAGTTCTTC | CASSLDTSARNEQFF | NA | TRBJ2-1 | TRBD2 | TRBV11-3
TGTGCCAGCAGTTCCGGGACAGGGGCCAGGGAGCAGTACTTC | CASSSGTGAREQYF | NA | TRBJ2-7 | TRBD1 | TRBV28
TGCGCCAGCAGTGAGTCGGCGGGTCTGAGCAATCAGCCCCAGCATTTT | CASSESAGLSNQPQHF | NA | TRBJ1-5 | NA | TRBV10-2
TGTGCCAGCAGCATCTTGGGGAGCTCCTACGAGCAGTACTTC | CASSILGSSYEQYF | few | TRBJ2-7 | NA | TRBV6-8
TGTGCCAGCAGGACAGGGAACAATCAGCCCCAGCATTTT | CASRTGNNQPQHF | few | TRBJ1-5 | TRBD1 | TRBV28
TGTGCCAGCAGCTTTGGACAGCTTTCTGGAAACACCATATATTTT | CASSFGQLSGNTIYF | many | TRBJ1-3 | NA | TRBV11-3
TGCAGCGTTGAAAGGGCAATGGGGGGCTACACCTTC | CSVERAMGGYTF | NA | TRBJ1-2 | NA | TRBV29-1
TGTGCCAGTAGTATTGGCACGGGCAGGGGAGCCGAGCAGTACTTC | CASSIGTGRGAEQYF | NA | TRBJ2-7 | NA | TRBV19
TGTGCCAGTAGACGGGACTATGGCACCGGGGAGCTGTTTTTT | CASRRDYGTGELFF | NA | TRBJ2-2 | TRBD2 | TRBV19
TGCGCCAGCAGCTTGGGTCAGGGGTACTATGGCTACACCTTC | CASSLGQGYYGYTF | few | TRBJ1-2 | NA | TRBV5-1
TGTGCCAGCAGCCCCCTTTCCCTAGCAGTCGGGAGCTCCTACGAGCAGTACTTC | CASSPLSLAVGSSYEQYF | many | TRBJ2-7 | NA | TRBV11-3
TGTGCCAGCAGCCGGGGTTCGACGACAGGGTCAAGCACAGATACGCAGTATTTT | CASSRGSTTGSSTDTQYF | NA | TRBJ2-3 | TRBD1 | TRBV6-8
TGTGCCAGCACCGCATCAGAGGGGACCCAGTACTTC | CASTASEGTQYF | many | TRBJ2-5 | NA | TRBV12-5
TGTGCCAGCAGACTTAGCGGGAAGGATACGCAGTATTTT | CASRLSGKDTQYF | NA | TRBJ2-3 | TRBD2 | TRBV28
TGTGCCAGCAGCCTACAGGGGCGGGATGAGCAGTTCTTC | CASSLQGRDEQFF | NA | TRBJ2-1 | TRBD1 | TRBV7-2
TGTGCCAGCAGCTTAACTAGCGGGGGGGACCTAGCCAAAAACATTCAGTACTTC | CASSLTSGGDLAKNIQYF | NA | TRBJ2-4 | TRBD2 | TRBV7-7
TGTGCCAGCAGTGCGGGCACGGGGGGTTCCTATGGCTACACCTTC | CASSAGTGGSYGYTF | NA | TRBJ1-2 | NA | TRBV6-8
TGTGCCATACGGGGGGCTAGTTGGCAAGAGACCCAGTACTTC | CAIRGASWQETQYF | many | TRBJ2-5 | NA | TRBV12-2
TGTGCTAGTGGAGGACGGAACTACAATGAGCAGTTCTTC | CASGGRNYNEQFF | medium-sized | TRBJ2-1 | NA | TRBV12-5
TGTGCCAGTAGACTCAGTCAGTCACCATATGGCTACACCTTC | CASRLSQSPYGYTF | NA | TRBJ1-2 | NA | TRBV19
TGTGCCAGCAGCTTCGACAGGGGCAATCAGCCCCAGCATTTT | CASSFDRGNQPQHF | NA | TRBJ1-5 | TRBD1 | TRBV11-3
TGTGCCAGCAGCCAATCATCGGGGCTAGTAGGAAACACCTTC | CASSQSSGLVGNTF | NA | TRBJ1-2 | NA | TRBV16
TGTGCCAGCAGCCGTCCCGGGACGTTGATCAGCGAGCAGTACTTC | CASSRPGTLISEQYF | NA | TRBJ2-7 | NA | TRBV6-8
TGTGCCAGCAGTTACGACATTGGGTTGCCCTATGGCTACACCTTC | CASSYDIGLPYGYTF | few | TRBJ1-2 | NA | TRBV6-8
TGTGCCAGCAGTTTATTGCCTACCAATCAGCCCCAGCATTTT | CASSLLPTNQPQHF | NA | TRBJ1-5 | NA | TRBV28
TGTGCCAGTCGGAGAGGGGGTAACGGGGCCAACGTCCTGACTTTC | CASRRGGNGANVLTF | NA | TRBJ2-6 | NA | TRBV19
TGCAGCGTTGCCCCCGCTAGAAATGAGCAGTTCTTC | CSVAPARNEQFF | once | TRBJ2-1 | NA | TRBV29-1
TGTGCCAGTAGTAAAGAAAGAGATACGCAGTATTTT | CASSKERDTQYF | once | TRBJ2-3 | NA | TRBV19
TGTGCCAGCAGCGCCATTCAGGGATACACCGGGGAGCTGTTTTTT | CASSAIQGYTGELFF | NA | TRBJ2-2 | NA | TRBV9
TGCAGCGTTACCCCCTGGCCCGCGGGGGAAGCGAGCGAGCAGTACTTC | CSVTPWPAGEASEQYF | once | TRBJ2-7 | TRBD2 | TRBV29-1
TGCGCCAGCAGCCAAGATCGGGACCTACATACGCAGTATTTT | CASSQDRDLHTQYF | NA | TRBJ2-3 | NA | TRBV4-1
TGTGCCAGCAGCCGAGATTCCGGGGAGCTGTTTTTT | CASSRDSGELFF | once | TRBJ2-2 | NA | TRBV28
TGCGCCAGCAGCCCCATGGACAGGGGCCCGGGGGAAAAACTGTTTTTT | CASSPMDRGPGEKLFF | NA | TRBJ1-4 | TRBD1 | TRBV5-1
TGTGCCAGCAGCTTTAGAGAGGTCGGGAACACTGAAGCTTTCTTT | CASSFREVGNTEAFF | NA | TRBJ1-1 | NA | TRBV11-3
TGTGCCAGCAGGACCGACAGGGGGCGGGTAAAAACTTTCTTT | CASRTDRGRVKTFF | few | TRBJ1-1 | TRBD1 | TRBV6-8
TGTGCCAGCAGCTTAACGGGCTCGAACACTGAAGCTTTCTTT | CASSLTGSNTEAFF | few | TRBJ1-1 | NA | TRBV11-3
TGTGCCAGCAGAGGGACCCTCTACGAGCAGTACTTC | CASRGTLYEQYF | NA | TRBJ2-7 | NA | TRBV9
TGCAGCGCTCGGACGGTGCAGGGAAAGTGGGGCTACACCTTC | CSARTVQGKWGYTF | NA | TRBJ1-2 | NA | TRBV29-1
TGTGCCAGCAGTAAATCAGGGGGTTTGAACACCGGGGAGCTGTTTTTT | CASSKSGGLNTGELFF | few | TRBJ2-2 | TRBD1 | TRBV9